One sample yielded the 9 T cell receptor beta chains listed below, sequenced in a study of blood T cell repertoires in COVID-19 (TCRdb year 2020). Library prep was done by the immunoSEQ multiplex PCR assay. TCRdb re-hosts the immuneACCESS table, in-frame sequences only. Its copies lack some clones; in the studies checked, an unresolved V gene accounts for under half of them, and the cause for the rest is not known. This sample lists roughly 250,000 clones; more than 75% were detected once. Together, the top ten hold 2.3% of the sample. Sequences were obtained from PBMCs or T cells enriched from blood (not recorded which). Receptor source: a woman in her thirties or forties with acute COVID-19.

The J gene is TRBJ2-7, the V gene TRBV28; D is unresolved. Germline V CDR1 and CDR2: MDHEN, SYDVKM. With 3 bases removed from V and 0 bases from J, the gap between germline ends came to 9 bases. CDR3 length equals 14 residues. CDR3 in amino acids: CASSLSQSSYEQYF. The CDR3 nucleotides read TGTGCCAGCAGTTTGAGTCAAAGCTCCTACGAGCAGTACTTC.

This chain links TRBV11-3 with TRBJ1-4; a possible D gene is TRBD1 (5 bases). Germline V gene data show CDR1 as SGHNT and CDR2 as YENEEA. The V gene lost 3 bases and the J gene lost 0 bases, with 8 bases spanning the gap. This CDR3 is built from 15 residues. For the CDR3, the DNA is TGTGCCAGCAGCTTCGGGGGATCAACTAATGAAAAACTGTTTTTT. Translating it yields CASSFGGSTNEKLFF.

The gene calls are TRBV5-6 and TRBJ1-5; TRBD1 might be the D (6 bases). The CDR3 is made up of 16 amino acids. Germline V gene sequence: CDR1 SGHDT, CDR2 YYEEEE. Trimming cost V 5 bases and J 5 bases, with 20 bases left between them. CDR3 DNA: TGTGCCAGCAGTGTCCAGGGGATACTGATGGATCAGCCCCAGCATTTT. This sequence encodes CASSVQGILMDQPQHF.

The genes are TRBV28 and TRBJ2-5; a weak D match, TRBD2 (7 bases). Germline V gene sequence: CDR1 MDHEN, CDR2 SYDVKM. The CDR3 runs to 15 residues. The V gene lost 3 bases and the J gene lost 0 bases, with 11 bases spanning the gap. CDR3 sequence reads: CASSLGGGYQETQYF. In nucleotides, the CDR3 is TGTGCCAGCAGTTTGGGCGGGGGCTACCAAGAGACCCAGTACTTC.

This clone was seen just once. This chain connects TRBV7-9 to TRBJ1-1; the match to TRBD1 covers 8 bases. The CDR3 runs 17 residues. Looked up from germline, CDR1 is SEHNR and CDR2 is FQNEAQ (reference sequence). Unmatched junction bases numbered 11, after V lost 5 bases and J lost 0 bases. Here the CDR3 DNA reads TGTGCCAGCAGCCTACTCACAGGGGGGATGATGAACACTGAAGCTTTCTTT. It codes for CASSLLTGGMMNTEAFF.

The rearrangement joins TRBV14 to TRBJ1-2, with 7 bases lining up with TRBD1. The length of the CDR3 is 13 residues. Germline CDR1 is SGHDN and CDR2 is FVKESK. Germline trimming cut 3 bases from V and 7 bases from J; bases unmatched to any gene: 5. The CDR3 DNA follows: TGTGCCAGCAGCCACCGACAGGGCCTTGGCTACACCTTC. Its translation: CASSHRQGLGYTF. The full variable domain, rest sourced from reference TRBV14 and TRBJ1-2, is EAGVTQFPSHSVIEKGQTVTLRCDPISGHDNLYWYRRVMGKEIKFLLHFVKESKQDESGMPNNRFLAERTGGTYSTLKVQPAELEDSGVYFCASSHRQGLGYTFGSGTRLTVV.

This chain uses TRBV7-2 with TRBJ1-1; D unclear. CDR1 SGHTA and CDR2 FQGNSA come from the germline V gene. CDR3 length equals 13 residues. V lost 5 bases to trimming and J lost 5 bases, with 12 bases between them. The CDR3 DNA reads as TGTGCCAGCAGCCCCCAACCGGGGACTGAAGCTTTCTTT. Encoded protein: CASSPQPGTEAFF.

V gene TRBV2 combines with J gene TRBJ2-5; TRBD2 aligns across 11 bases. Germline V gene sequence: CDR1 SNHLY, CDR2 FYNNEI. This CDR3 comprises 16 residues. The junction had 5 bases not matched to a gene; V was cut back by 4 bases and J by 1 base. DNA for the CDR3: TGTGCCAGCAGTGGGCTAGCGGGAGGCTCCCAAGAGACCCAGTACTTC. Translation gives CASSGLAGGSQETQYF.

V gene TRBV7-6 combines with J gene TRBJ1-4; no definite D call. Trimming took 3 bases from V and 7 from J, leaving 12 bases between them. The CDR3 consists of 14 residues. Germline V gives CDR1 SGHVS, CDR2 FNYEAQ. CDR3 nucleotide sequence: TGTGCCAGCAGCTTTGGAGGGAAAGGTGAAAAACTGTTTTTT. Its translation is CASSFGGKGEKLFF.